These 24 T cell receptor beta chains originate from one sample sequenced in a study of sequential checkpoint blockade in melanoma. Treatment described: randomized to nivolumab then ipilimumab (arm A) or the reverse (arm B). The table came from immunoSEQ multiplex PCR; TCRdb's copy has only in-frame clones and leaves some out. The sample has more than 15,000 clones, approximately 70% seen once. The starting material was CD8+ T cells sorted from blood (inferred from file names), obtained from a patient given nivolumab and ipilimumab in sequence. The receptors were gathered from a human donor with melanoma.

The chain is built from TRBV4-1 and TRBJ1-2; a possible D gene is TRBD1 (5 bases). This CDR3 comprises 14 residues. V was shortened by 3 bases and J by 4 bases, with 12 bases between the two germline ends. The germline CDR1 and CDR2 sequences are MGHRA and YSYEKL. The CDR3 protein is CASSQPDSFYGYTF. Written as DNA, the CDR3 is TGCGCCAGCAGCCAGCCAGACAGTTTCTATGGCTACACCTTC.

This clone was observed a few times. The gene calls are TRBV7-9 and TRBJ2-7, with D possibly being TRBD2 (6 bases). Germline V gene lookup returns CDR1 SEHNR and CDR2 FQNEAQ (reference sequence). The CDR3 has 15 residues. V was trimmed by 4 bases and J by 0 bases, leaving 13 bases between them. The CDR3, as DNA: TGTGCCAGCAGCTCGGACGGGAGCCCCTCCTACGAGCAGTACTTC. This encodes CASSSDGSPSYEQYF. The variable domain in full, completed from reference TRBV7-9 and TRBJ2-7, reads DTGVSQNPRHKITKRGQNVTFRCDPISEHNRLYWYRQTLGQGPEFLTYFQNEAQLEKSRLLSDRFSAERPKGSFSTLEIQRTEQGDSAMYLCASSSDGSPSYEQYFGPGTRLTVT.

The CDR3 here is CAISGTGQETQYF. The CDR3 region has the DNA TGTGCCATCAGCGGGACAGGGCAAGAGACCCAGTACTTC. V usage is TRBV10-3 and J usage is TRBJ2-5, with 9 bases aligning to TRBD1. The V and J ends lost 6 bases and 2 bases, in that order; junction bases with no gene match: 1. From germline, CDR1 is ENHRY and CDR2 SYGVKD. The CDR3 is 13 amino acids.

This clone was detected only once. The chain couples TRBV7-9 to TRBJ2-7; 12 bases match TRBD1. Trimming at V came to 0 bases and at J to 4 bases, leaving 4 bases not matched to a gene. This CDR3 is built from 16 residues. Germline V gene lookup returns CDR1 SEHNR and CDR2 FQNEAQ (reference sequence). The CDR3 DNA reads as TGTGCCAGCAGCTTAGCCGGGACAGGGGGCTTATACGAGCAGTACTTC. Protein product: CASSLAGTGGLYEQYF. The full variable domain, completed using reference TRBV7-9 and TRBJ2-7, is DTGVSQNPRHKITKRGQNVTFRCDPISEHNRLYWYRQTLGQGPEFLTYFQNEAQLEKSRLLSDRFSAERPKGSFSTLEIQRTEQGDSAMYLCASSLAGTGGLYEQYFGPGTRLTVT.

The chain recombines TRBV9 with TRBJ2-5, with TRBD1 matching 11 bases. The J call could be wrong; TRBJ2-7 is a better fit for the DNA end. This CDR3 has 14 amino acids. Germline CDR1 and CDR2: SGDLS and YYNGEE. The CDR3 spells CASSAGTGGYEQYF. The CDR3 nucleotides are TGTGCCAGCAGCGCGGGGACAGGGGGCTACGAGCAGTACTTC.

CDR3 amino acids: CASSVEGTGGPTDTQYF. CDR3 nucleotides: TGTGCCAGCAGCGTAGAAGGAACGGGAGGGCCCACAGATACGCAGTATTTT. The chain joins TRBV9 to TRBJ2-3; 8 bases fit TRBD2. CDR3 length equals 17 residues. Germline V lookup: CDR1 SGDLS, CDR2 YYNGEE. The V segment lost 0 bases and the J segment 2 bases; nucleotides outside the gene matches: 8.

This clone has a single count. This chain uses TRBV5-1 with TRBJ2-3; tentatively, D is TRBD2 (5 bases). CDR1 and CDR2 from the germline V gene are SGHRS and YFSETQ. V lost 10 bases and J 2 bases, leaving 14 bases between the germline ends. There are 13 residues in the CDR3. CDR3 in DNA: TGCGCCTGCTCGTGGACTTACACAGATACGCAGTATTTT. It encodes CACSWTYTDTQYF.

CDR3 coding DNA: TGTGCCAGCAGCACGGGACAAAACTCTGGAAACACCATATATTTT. Protein sequence: CASSTGQNSGNTIYF. The chain links TRBV5-6 to TRBJ1-3; a possible D gene is TRBD1 (6 bases). Germline loops: CDR1 SGHDT, CDR2 YYEEEE. The CDR3 contains 15 residues. Trimming cost V 4 bases and J 0 bases, with 11 bases left between them.

V gene TRBV2 combines with J gene TRBJ2-1, with a tentative D call TRBD1 (6 bases). The germline CDR1 and CDR2 sequences are SNHLY and FYNNEI. The V and J ends lost 11 bases and 4 bases respectively, with 18 bases between them. This CDR3 region has 14 residues. CDR3 residues: CAGRRTEAYNEQFF. Written as DNA, the CDR3 is TGTGCCGGACGGAGGACAGAAGCATACAATGAGCAGTTCTTC.

A single count supports this clone. The chain couples TRBV9 to TRBJ1-1; no firm D call. This CDR3 spans 14 amino acids. V was trimmed by 0 bases and J by 4 bases, leaving 10 bases between them. Germline values: CDR1 SGDLS, CDR2 YYNGEE. Here the CDR3 reads CASSVEGVGTEAFF. CDR3 DNA: TGTGCCAGCAGCGTAGAGGGAGTCGGCACTGAAGCTTTCTTT.

The chain carries TRBV4-1 and TRBJ1-1, with 8 bases aligning to TRBD1. In germline, CDR1 is MGHRA, CDR2 YSYEKL. Losses at the gene ends were 7 bases for V and 6 bases for J; bases not matched to a gene: 13. This CDR3 comprises 15 residues. The CDR3 sequence is CASNHPGQGRSEAFF. The CDR3 nucleotides read TGCGCCAGCAACCACCCAGGACAGGGCCGCTCTGAAGCTTTCTTT.

This clone has only a few counts. This rearrangement joins TRBV9 to TRBJ1-2; 11 bases are a match to TRBD1. The germline CDR1 and CDR2 sequences are SGDLS and YYNGEE. The junction had 9 bases not matched to a gene; V was cut back by 6 bases and J by 2 bases. This CDR3 region has 16 residues. CDR3 in DNA: TGTGCCAGCAAAGAGGACAGGGGGCGGGAAAACTATGGCTACACCTTC. This sequence encodes CASKEDRGRENYGYTF.

The rearrangement joins TRBV7-9 to TRBJ2-7, with D perhaps TRBD1 (5 bases). This CDR3 has 14 amino acids. V dropped 4 bases and J dropped 0 bases, with 10 bases sitting between them. The germline V gene has CDR1 SEHNR and CDR2 FQNEAQ (reference sequence). The CDR3 spells CASSSRGTSYEQYF. In DNA form, the CDR3 reads TGTGCCAGCAGCTCAAGGGGCACCTCCTACGAGCAGTACTTC. The full variable domain, completed using reference TRBV7-9 and TRBJ2-7, is DTGVSQNPRHKITKRGQNVTFRCDPISEHNRLYWYRQTLGQGPEFLTYFQNEAQLEKSRLLSDRFSAERPKGSFSTLEIQRTEQGDSAMYLCASSSRGTSYEQYFGPGTRLTVT.

This clone has just a few counts. The chain uses TRBV23-1 and TRBJ2-7; a weak D match, TRBD1 (6 bases). TRBV23-1 is noted as an ORF with a role that remains uncertain. The CDR3 has 15 residues. V was shortened by 6 bases and J by 0 bases, with 15 bases between the two germline ends. The CDR3 sequence is CASSQGWGRSYEQYF. The CDR3 DNA reads as TGCGCCAGCAGCCAAGGGTGGGGGCGCTCCTACGAGCAGTACTTC.

This sequence joins TRBV19 and TRBJ1-2, with a possible D match to TRBD1 (5 bases). The CDR3 is 16 amino acids. CDR1 and CDR2 (germline): LNHDA, SQIVND (reference sequence). The V end lost 5 bases, the J end lost 3 bases, and 19 bases lay between the germline ends. The CDR3 nucleotides read TGTGCCAGTAGTCAACCCGGGGGGGGTAAGGACTATGGCTACACCTTC. It is translated as CASSQPGGGKDYGYTF.

The V gene is TRBV27, the J gene TRBJ1-5, with 7 nucleotides matching TRBD1. This CDR3 has 16 amino acids. The junction had 12 bases not matched to a gene; V was cut back by 5 bases and J by 5 bases. Germline CDR1 MNHEY, CDR2 SMNVEV (reference sequence). The CDR3 DNA is TGTGCCAGCAGTCAAAATTCACAGGGGACCTATCAGCCCCAGCATTTT. Translating it yields CASSQNSQGTYQPQHF.

The chain joins TRBV7-3 to TRBJ2-1; possible D gene TRBD2, 6 bases. The germline V and J ends were trimmed by 2 bases and 0 bases, with 11 bases remaining between them. The CDR3 is 16 residues long. CDR1 is SGHTA and CDR2 is FQGTGA in the germline V gene. The CDR3 DNA reads as TGTGCCAGCAGCTTACGGGCGGGGAGCTCCTACAATGAGCAGTTCTTC. Amino acids: CASSLRAGSSYNEQFF.

A few counts support this clone. This chain uses TRBV9 with TRBJ2-2; TRBD1 aligns across 7 bases. V lost 7 bases and J lost 6; bases outside the gene matches: 12. The CDR3 is made up of 15 amino acids. Per germline, CDR1 SGDLS and CDR2 YYNGEE. DNA of the CDR3: TGTGCCAGCCTTTCTCGACAGGGCCGATCCGGGGAGCTGTTTTTT. It encodes CASLSRQGRSGELFF.

The chain has TRBV19 and TRBJ1-1, with D perhaps TRBD1 (6 bases). The CDR3 totals 14 residues. The germline V and J ends were trimmed by 4 bases and 4 bases, with 13 bases remaining between them. CDR1 and CDR2 from the germline V gene are LNHDA and SQIVND (reference sequence). Here the CDR3 reads CASSRSLGGTEAFF. The DNA of the CDR3 is TGTGCCAGTAGTAGGTCGCTAGGGGGCACTGAAGCTTTCTTT.

The chain recombines TRBV7-3 with TRBJ2-3, with 10 bases that match TRBD1. The CDR3 spans 14 residues. The V segment lost 2 bases and the J segment 4 bases; nucleotides outside the gene matches: 0. Germline CDR1 SGHTA, CDR2 FQGTGA. In DNA, the CDR3 is TGTGCCAGCAGCTTAGGGACAGGGGCAGATACGCAGTATTTT. Its protein product is CASSLGTGADTQYF. The full variable domain, with the rest looked up from reference TRBV7-3 and TRBJ2-3, is GAGVSQTPSNKVTEKGKYVELRCDPISGHTALYWYRQSLGQGPEFLIYFQGTGAADDSGLPNDRFFAVRPEGSVSTLKIQRTERGDSAVYLCASSLGTGADTQYFGPGTRLTVL.

The chain recombines TRBV28 with TRBJ1-6, with a weak D call TRBD1 (6 bases). V was trimmed by 2 bases and J by 7 bases, leaving 12 bases between them. The CDR3 consists of 15 residues. CDR1 and CDR2 from the germline V gene are MDHEN and SYDVKM. CDR3 in DNA: TGTGCCAGCAGTTTACAGGGGCGAAGGAATTCACCCCTCCACTTT. Protein product: CASSLQGRRNSPLHF. Combining the CDR3 with reference TRBV28 and TRBJ1-6 gives the whole variable domain DVKVTQSSRYLVKRTGEKVFLECVQDMDHENMFWYRQDPGLGLRLIYFSYDVKMKEKGDIPEGYSVSREKKERFSLILESASTNQTSMYLCASSLQGRRNSPLHFGNGTRLTVT.

This chain uses TRBV9 with TRBJ2-4, with a possible D match to TRBD2 (5 bases). Trimming pared 0 bases from V and 10 bases from J, leaving 11 bases between. This CDR3 spans 13 amino acids. Germline V gene lookup returns CDR1 SGDLS and CDR2 YYNGEE. The CDR3, as DNA: TGTGCCAGCAGCGTAGGGGGAGAGAGGATTCAGTACTTC. Residues: CASSVGGERIQYF.

V is TRBV16 and J is TRBJ1-1; unclear D gene. The ends were cut back, 2 bases at V and 1 base at J, with 11 bases in the middle. This CDR3 is built from 15 residues. Germline CDR1 KGHSY, CDR2 FQNENV. The CDR3 spells CASSQAMLRNTEAFF. The CDR3 nucleotides read TGTGCCAGCAGCCAAGCCATGTTGAGGAACACTGAAGCTTTCTTT.

The chain is built from TRBV27 and TRBJ2-3; 7 bases match TRBD1. This CDR3 region has 18 residues. V lost 7 bases and J lost 3; bases outside the gene matches: 19. Germline V gene lookup returns CDR1 MNHEY and CDR2 SMNVEV (reference sequence). CDR3: CASTRDSESQSGTDTQYF. Written as DNA, the CDR3 is TGTGCCAGCACCCGGGACAGTGAGAGCCAGAGTGGAACAGATACGCAGTATTTT.